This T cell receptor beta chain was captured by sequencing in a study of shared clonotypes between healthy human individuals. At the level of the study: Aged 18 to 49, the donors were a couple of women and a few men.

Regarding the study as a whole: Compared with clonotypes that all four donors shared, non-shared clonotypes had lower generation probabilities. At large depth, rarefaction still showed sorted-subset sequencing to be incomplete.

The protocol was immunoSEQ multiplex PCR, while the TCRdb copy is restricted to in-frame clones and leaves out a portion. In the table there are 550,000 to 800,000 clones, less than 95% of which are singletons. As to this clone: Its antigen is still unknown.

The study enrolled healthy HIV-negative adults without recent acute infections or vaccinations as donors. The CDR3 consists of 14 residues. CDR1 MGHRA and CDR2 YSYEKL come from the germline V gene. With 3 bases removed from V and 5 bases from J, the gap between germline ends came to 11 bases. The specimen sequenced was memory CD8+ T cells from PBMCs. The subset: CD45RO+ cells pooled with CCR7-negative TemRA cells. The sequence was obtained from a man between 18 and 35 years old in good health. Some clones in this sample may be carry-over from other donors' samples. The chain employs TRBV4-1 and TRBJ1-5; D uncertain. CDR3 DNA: TGCGCCAGCAGCCAGGAGGTTCTAGATCAGCCCCAGCATTTT. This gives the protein CASSQEVLDQPQHF.